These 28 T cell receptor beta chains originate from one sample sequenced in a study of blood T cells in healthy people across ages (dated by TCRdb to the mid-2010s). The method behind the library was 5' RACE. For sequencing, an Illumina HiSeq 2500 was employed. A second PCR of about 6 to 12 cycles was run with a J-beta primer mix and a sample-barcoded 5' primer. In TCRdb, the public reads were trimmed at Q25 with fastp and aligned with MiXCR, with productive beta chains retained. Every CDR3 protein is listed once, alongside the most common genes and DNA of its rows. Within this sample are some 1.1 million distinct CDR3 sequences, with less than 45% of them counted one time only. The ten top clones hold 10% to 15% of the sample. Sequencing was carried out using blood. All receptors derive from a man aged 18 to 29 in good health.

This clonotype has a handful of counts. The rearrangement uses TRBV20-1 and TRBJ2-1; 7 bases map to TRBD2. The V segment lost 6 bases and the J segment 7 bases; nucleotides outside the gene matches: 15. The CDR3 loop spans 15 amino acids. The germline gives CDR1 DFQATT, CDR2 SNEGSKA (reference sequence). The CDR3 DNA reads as TGCAGTGCCCCTTCGAACCTCCAGGGAGGGAATGAGCAGTTCTTC. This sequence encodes CSAPSNLQGGNEQFF.

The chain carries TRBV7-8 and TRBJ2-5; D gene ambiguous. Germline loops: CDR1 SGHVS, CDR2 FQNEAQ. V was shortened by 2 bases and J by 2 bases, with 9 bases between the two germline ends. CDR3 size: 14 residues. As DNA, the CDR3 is TGTGCCAGCAGCTTAATGGTGGGGCAAGAGACCCAGTACTTC. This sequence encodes CASSLMVGQETQYF.

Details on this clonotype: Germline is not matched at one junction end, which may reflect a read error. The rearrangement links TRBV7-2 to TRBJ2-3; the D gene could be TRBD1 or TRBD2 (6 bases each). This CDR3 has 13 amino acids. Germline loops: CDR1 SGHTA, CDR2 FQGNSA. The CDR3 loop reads CVSSFGGKDTQYF. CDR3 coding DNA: TGTGTCAGCAGCTTCGGGGGCAAAGATACGCAGTATTTT. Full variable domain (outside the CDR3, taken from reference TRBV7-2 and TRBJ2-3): GAGVSQSPSNKVTEKGKDVELRCDPISGHTALYWYRQSLGQGLEFLIYFQGNSAPDKSGLPSDRFSAERTGGSVSTLTIQRTQQEDSAVYLCVSSFGGKDTQYFGPGTRLTVL.

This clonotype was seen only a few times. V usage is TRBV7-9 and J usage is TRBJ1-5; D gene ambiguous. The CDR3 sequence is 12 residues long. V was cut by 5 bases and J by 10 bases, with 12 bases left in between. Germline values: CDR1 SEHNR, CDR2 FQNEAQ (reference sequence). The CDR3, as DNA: TGTGCCAGCAGCCAAGGACGGTCACCCCAGCATTTT. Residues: CASSQGRSPQHF.

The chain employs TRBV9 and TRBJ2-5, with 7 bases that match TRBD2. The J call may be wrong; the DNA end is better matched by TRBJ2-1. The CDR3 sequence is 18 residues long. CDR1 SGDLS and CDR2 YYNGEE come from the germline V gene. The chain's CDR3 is CASSVASGASKDQETQFF. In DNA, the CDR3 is TGTGCCAGCAGCGTGGCGAGCGGGGCCTCCAAGGATCAAGAGACCCAGTTCTTC.

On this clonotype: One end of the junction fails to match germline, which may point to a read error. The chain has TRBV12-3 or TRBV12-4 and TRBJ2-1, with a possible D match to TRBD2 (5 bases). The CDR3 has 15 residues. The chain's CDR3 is CVSSPSSGSYNEQFF. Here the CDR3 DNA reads TGTGTCAGCAGCCCCTCGTCGGGGTCCTACAATGAGCAGTTCTTC.

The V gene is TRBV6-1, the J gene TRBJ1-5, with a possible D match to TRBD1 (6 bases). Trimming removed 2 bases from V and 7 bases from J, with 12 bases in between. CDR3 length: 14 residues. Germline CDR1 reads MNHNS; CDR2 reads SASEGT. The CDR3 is CASSELDSGQPQHF. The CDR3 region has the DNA TGTGCCAGCAGTGAATTGGACAGCGGGCAGCCCCAGCATTTT.

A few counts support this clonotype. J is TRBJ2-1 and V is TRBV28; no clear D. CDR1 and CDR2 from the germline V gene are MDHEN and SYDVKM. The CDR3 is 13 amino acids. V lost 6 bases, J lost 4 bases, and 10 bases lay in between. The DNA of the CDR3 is TGTGCCAGCAGGATGACTCTTTACAATGAGCAGTTCTTC. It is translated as CASRMTLYNEQFF.

The CDR3 here is CASSASRDRRTEAFF. In DNA, the CDR3 is TGTGCCAGCAGCGCATCCCGGGACCGAAGGACTGAAGCTTTCTTT. The gene calls are TRBV9 and TRBJ1-1; TRBD1 might be the D (5 bases). The CDR3 sequence is 15 residues long. Trimming stripped 3 bases from V and 5 bases from J, with 17 bases between. CDR1 is SGDLS and CDR2 is YYNGEE in the germline V gene. Together with reference TRBV9 and TRBJ1-1, the CDR3 gives the full variable domain: DSGVTQTPKHLITATGQRVTLRCSPRSGDLSVYWYQQSLDQGLQFLIQYYNGEERAKGNILERFSAQQFPDLHSELNLSSLELGDSALYFCASSASRDRRTEAFFGQGTRLTVV.

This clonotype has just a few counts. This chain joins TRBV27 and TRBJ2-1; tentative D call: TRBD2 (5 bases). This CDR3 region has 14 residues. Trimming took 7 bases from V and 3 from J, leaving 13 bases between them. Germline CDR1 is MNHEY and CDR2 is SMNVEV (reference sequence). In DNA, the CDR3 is TGTGCCAGCAAGAGGCGGACTGGCTACAATGAGCAGTTCTTC. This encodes CASKRRTGYNEQFF.

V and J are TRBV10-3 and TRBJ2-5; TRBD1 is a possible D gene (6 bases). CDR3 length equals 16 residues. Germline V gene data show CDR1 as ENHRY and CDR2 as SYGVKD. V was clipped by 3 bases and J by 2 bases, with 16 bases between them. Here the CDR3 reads CAISDLGGQRQETQYF. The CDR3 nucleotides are TGTGCCATCAGTGATTTAGGTGGACAGCGACAAGAGACCCAGTACTTC.

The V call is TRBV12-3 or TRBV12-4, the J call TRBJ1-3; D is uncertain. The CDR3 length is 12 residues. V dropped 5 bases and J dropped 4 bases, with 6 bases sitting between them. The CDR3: CASSNGGNTIYF. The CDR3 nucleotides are TGTGCCAGCAGTAATGGAGGAAACACCATATATTTT.

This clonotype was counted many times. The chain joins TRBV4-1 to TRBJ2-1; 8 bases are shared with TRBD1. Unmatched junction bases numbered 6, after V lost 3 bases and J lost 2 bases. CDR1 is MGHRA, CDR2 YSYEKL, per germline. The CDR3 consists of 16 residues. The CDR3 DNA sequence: TGCGCCAGCAGCCACCCGACAGGGGTACCCTACAATGAGCAGTTCTTC. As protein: CASSHPTGVPYNEQFF.

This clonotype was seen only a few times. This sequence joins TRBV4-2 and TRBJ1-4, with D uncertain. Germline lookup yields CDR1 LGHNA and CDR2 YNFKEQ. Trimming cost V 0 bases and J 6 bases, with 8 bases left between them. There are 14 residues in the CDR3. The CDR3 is CASSQEQSDEKLFF. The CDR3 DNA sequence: TGTGCCAGCAGCCAAGAACAGTCAGATGAAAAACTGTTTTTT.

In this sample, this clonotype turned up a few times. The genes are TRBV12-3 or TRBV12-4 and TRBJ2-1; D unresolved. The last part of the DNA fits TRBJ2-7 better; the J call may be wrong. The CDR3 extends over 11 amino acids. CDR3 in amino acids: CASGTYNEQYF. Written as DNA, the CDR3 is TGTGCCAGCGGCACGTACAATGAGCAGTACTTC.

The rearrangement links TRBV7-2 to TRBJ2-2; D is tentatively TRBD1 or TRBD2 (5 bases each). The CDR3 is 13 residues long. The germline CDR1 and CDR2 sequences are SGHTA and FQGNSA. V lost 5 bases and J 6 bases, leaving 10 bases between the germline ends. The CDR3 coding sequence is TGTGCCAGCAGCAAGGGACCCCCCGGGGAGCTGTTTTTT. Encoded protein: CASSKGPPGELFF.

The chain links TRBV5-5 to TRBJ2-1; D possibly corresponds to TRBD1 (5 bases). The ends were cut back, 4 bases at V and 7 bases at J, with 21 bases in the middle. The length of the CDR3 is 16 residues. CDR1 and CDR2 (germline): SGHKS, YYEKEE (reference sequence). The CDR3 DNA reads TGTGCCAGCAGCAAGGAAAGACAGACCCTAGAGAATGAGCAGTTCTTC. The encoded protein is CASSKERQTLENEQFF.

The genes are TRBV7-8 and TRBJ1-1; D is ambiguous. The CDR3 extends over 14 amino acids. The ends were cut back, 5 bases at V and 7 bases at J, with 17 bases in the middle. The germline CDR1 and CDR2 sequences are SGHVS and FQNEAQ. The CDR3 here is CASSPDPFFGEAFF. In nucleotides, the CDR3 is TGTGCCAGCAGCCCCGATCCCTTTTTTGGTGAAGCTTTCTTT.

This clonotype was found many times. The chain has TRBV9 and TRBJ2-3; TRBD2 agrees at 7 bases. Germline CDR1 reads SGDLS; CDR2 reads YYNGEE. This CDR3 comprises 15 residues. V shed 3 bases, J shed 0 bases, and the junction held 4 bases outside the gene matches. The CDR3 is CASSALAPSTDTQYF. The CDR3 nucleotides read TGTGCCAGCAGCGCACTAGCGCCTAGCACAGATACGCAGTATTTT.

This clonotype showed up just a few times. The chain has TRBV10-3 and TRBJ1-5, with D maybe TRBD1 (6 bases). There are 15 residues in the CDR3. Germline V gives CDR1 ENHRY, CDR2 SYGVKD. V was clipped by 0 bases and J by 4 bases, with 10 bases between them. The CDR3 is CAISESGGANQPQHF. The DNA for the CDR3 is TGTGCCATCAGTGAGTCGGGGGGGGCTAATCAGCCCCAGCATTTT.

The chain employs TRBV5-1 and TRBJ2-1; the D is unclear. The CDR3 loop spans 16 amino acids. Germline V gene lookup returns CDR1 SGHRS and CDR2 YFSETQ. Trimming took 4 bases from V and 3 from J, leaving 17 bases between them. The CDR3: CASSPNYGLSYNEQFF. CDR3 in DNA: TGCGCCAGCAGCCCCAACTATGGCCTAAGCTACAATGAGCAGTTCTTC.

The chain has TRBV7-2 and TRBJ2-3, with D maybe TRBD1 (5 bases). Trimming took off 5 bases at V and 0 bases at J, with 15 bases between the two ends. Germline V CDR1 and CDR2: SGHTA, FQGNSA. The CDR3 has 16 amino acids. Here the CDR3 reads CASSAYRRNSTDTQYF. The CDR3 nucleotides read TGTGCCAGCAGCGCCTACAGGAGAAATAGCACAGATACGCAGTATTTT. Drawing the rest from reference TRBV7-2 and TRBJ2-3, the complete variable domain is GAGVSQSPSNKVTEKGKDVELRCDPISGHTALYWYRQSLGQGLEFLIYFQGNSAPDKSGLPSDRFSAERTGGSVSTLTIQRTQQEDSAVYLCASSAYRRNSTDTQYFGPGTRLTVL.

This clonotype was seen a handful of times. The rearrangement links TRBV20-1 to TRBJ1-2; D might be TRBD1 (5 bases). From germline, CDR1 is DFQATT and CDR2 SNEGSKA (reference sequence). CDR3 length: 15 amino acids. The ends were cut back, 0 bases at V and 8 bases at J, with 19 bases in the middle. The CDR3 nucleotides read TGCAGTGCTAGAGAGTCGACAGCAACCTATCGAGGCTACACCTTC. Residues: CSARESTATYRGYTF.

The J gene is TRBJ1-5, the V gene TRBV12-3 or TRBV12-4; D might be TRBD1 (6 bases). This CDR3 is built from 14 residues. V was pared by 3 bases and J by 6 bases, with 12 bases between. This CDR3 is CASSLGGATQPQHF. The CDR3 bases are TGTGCCAGCAGTTTGGGGGGGGCGACTCAGCCCCAGCATTTT.

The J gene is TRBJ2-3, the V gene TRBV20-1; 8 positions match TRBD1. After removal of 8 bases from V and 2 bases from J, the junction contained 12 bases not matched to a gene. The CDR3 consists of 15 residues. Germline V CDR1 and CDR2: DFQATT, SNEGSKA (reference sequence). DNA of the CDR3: TGCAGTTCCTCCCCCAGGGGGCCTTCCACAGATACGCAGTATTTT. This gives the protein CSSSPRGPSTDTQYF.

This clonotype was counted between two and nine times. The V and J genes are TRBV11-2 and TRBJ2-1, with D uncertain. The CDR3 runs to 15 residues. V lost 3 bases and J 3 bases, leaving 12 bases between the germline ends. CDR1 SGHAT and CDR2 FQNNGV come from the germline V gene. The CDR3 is CASSFLLGIYNEQFF. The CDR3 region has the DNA TGTGCCAGCAGCTTTCTCCTCGGTATCTACAATGAGCAGTTCTTC.

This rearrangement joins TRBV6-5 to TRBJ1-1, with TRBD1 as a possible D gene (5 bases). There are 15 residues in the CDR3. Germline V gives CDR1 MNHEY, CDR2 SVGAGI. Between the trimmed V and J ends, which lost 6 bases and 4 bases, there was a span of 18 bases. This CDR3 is CASRSDRRGGTEAFF. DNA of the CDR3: TGTGCCAGCAGATCCGACAGACGGGGTGGCACTGAAGCTTTCTTT.

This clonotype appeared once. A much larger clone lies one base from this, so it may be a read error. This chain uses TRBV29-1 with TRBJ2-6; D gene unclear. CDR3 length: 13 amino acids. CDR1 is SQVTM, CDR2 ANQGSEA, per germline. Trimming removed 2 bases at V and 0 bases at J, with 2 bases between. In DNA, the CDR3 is TGCAGCGTTGAAAGCTCTGGGGCCAACGTCCTGACTTTC. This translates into CSVESSGANVLTF. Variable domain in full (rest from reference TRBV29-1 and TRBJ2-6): SAVISQKPSRDICQRGTSLTIQCQVDSQVTMMFWYRQQPGQSLTLIATANQGSEATYESGFVIDKFPISRPNLTFSTLTVSNMSPEDSSIYLCSVESSGANVLTFGAGSRLTVL.